This T cell receptor (beta chain) was profiled in a study of memory B cells and T cells in multiple sclerosis. Overall study findings and caveats: Compartments had unequal clone-set sizes, affecting shared clonotype counts.

This clone was picked up one time. As yet, its antigen is unknown. CFSE-dim autoproliferating and CFSE-high non-proliferating T cells from unstimulated culture were sequenced separately. Cultures began with approximately 4.5x10^7 CFSE-labeled PBMCs, unstimulated for 7 days, with replicate wells pooled. Without exogenous stimuli, around 0.5 uM CFSE-labeled PBMCs were cultured serum-free. The assay was immunoSEQ multiplex PCR, and TCRdb's table has in-frame clones only and misses some. The sample has some 48,000 clones; 82% are singletons. The CDR3 loop spans 16 amino acids. Trimming took off 0 bases at V and 2 bases at J, with 14 bases between the two ends. In germline, CDR1 is SGDLS, CDR2 YYNGEE.

This sequence originates from a human donor with multiple sclerosis. The chain couples TRBV9 to TRBJ2-5, with D perhaps TRBD1 (5 bases). Sequenced sample: PBMCs from blood kept in culture. CDR3 region: CASSVASVDSQETQYF. CDR3 nucleotide sequence: TGTGCCAGCAGCGTAGCCAGCGTTGACAGTCAAGAGACCCAGTACTTC.